This T cell receptor beta chain was recorded in a study of CD8+CD57+ T cells in acquired aplastic anemia (dated 2018 in TCRdb). Notes on the research overall: Extracted DNA from sorted CD4+ and CD8+ cells averaged approximately 3 ug, ranging from roughly 0.17 to 27.4 ug. Healthy donor samples averaged about 10 million reads for CD4+ and roughly 11 million for CD8+ cells. The paper's findings and limits, for the study overall: Approximately 27 CD8+ CDR3 sequences were found in both patients and controls but appeared to be highly expressed in patients and within the immunodominant clones of the patients. CD8+ Simpson's diversity did not differ significantly between patients and healthy controls (P=0.060).

In the case of this clonotype: This receptor's antigen is unknown. No clone much larger than this one lies a single base away; base qualities are absent.

In this study, sorted CD4+ and CD8+ T cells from the blood of healthy subjects and of severe aplastic anemia patients had their TCR repertoires deep-sequenced. Ficoll-Paque density gradient centrifugation was used to isolate peripheral blood mononuclear cells. CD4+ and CD8+ T cells were sorted by FACS or magnetic beads before DNA extraction. TCR beta VDJ combination and CDR3 sequence profiling used genomic DNA as the template. An Illumina HiSeq 2000 was used for TCR repertoire sequencing. In the authors' own workflow: Repertoire assessment relied on Simpson's diversity index, CDR3 size and DJ length profiles, and TRBV/TRBJ rearrangement plots. The immunodominant clone was defined as the most abundant DNA sequence in deep sequencing data. CDR3 amino acid sequences were screened for sharing across subjects and compared with published repertoires and the VDJdb database. TCRdb trimmed the raw reads at Q25, called clones with MiXCR and kept productive beta chains. Every CDR3 protein is listed once, alongside the most common genes and DNA of its rows. These V and J calls originate from TCRdb's pipeline instead of the authors' own analysis. Recorded for this sample are more than 150,000 distinct CDR3 sequences; 35% to 50% of them occurred a single time. Of the sample, around 2.7% falls within the top ten clones.

The junction shows trimming of 0 bases on V and 6 bases on J, plus 6 bases between the germline ends. Reading from cysteine to phenylalanine, the CDR3 counts 12 amino acids. Left in the record is the CDR3 DNA by itself, 36 bases read in frame from the first base. CDR1 and CDR2 are drawn from the germline V gene (reference sequence): LNHNV, YYDKDF. This receptor was taken from a human donor in good health. The rearranged chain carries TRBV15 and TRBJ2-7, with the identity of the D gene unclear. The sequenced sample consisted of sorted CD4+, CD8+, or CD8+CD57+ T cells (not recorded which) from PBMCs. The sequenced DNA is TGTGCCACCAGCAGAGATCTTTCCGAGCAGTACTTC. This sequence encodes CATSRDLSEQYF.